The 3 T cell receptor beta chains in this list originate from one sample, sequenced in a study of T cells in localized non-small cell lung cancer. Produced via immunoSEQ multiplex PCR; TCRdb's table is partial and in-frame only. The table includes approximately 88,000 clones, roughly 93% detected once. The material sequenced was PBMCs, taken before any cancer treatment. These receptors all come from a woman aged 35-75 years with stage II squamous cell lung carcinoma.

J is TRBJ1-3 and V is TRBV4-1; D remains unclear. Germline lookup yields CDR1 MGHRA and CDR2 YSYEKL. V was trimmed by 0 bases and J by 0 bases, leaving 15 bases between them. The CDR3 runs to 18 residues. CDR3 coding DNA: TGCGCCAGCAGCCAAGAGATGTACCCCGGGCCCTCTGGAAACACCATATATTTT. Translated, it gives CASSQEMYPGPSGNTIYF.

The chain is built from TRBV15 and TRBJ2-3, with 7 bases lining up with TRBD2. CDR3 length equals 16 residues. Germline V gives CDR1 LNHNV, CDR2 YYDKDF (reference sequence). V shed 5 bases and J 2 bases; nucleotides not matched to a gene: 10. The CDR3 nucleotides read TGTGCCACCAGCGGACGACGCGGGGGATTCACAGATACGCAGTATTTT. This encodes CATSGRRGGFTDTQYF.

This clone was seen a single time. This chain joins TRBV15 and TRBJ2-5, with 11 bases aligning to TRBD2. Trimming took 1 base from V and 5 from J; bases not matched to a gene: 3. Germline V gene sequence: CDR1 LNHNV, CDR2 YYDKDF (reference sequence). CDR3 size: 15 residues. The CDR3 region is CATSRVLAGVETQYF. In DNA, the CDR3 is TGTGCCACCAGCAGAGTACTAGCGGGAGTGGAGACCCAGTACTTC.